A selection of T cell receptor beta chains follows, all from one sample in a study of radiotherapy plus CTLA-4 blockade in lung cancer. Some clones are missing from TCRdb's copy, which holds only in-frame ones; the method was immunoSEQ multiplex PCR. Among 75,000 to 100,000 clones listed, about 90% were seen once. The material was peripheral blood, obtained from a patient treated with radiotherapy plus ipilimumab. These receptors were collected from a human donor with non-small cell lung cancer that progressed on radiotherapy plus ipilimumab. The CDR3 runs from the conserved cysteine through the conserved F or W. D genes are given only for firm matches. A clone size is listed for some rows: how often the clone was seen (once, few, many), or a class if it is expanded.

TRBV5-4	NA	TRBD1	TRBJ1-2	TGTGCCAGCAGCTCGACAGGGGAGTTTGTCTATGGCTACACCTTC	CASSSTGEFVYGYTF
TRBV2	once	TRBD1	TRBJ1-1	TGTGCCACCAAGGGACAGGCGGAGGCTGAAGCTTTCTTT	CATKGQAEAEAFF
TRBV2	NA	NA	TRBJ1-1	TGTGCCAGCAGAGCTGGACAAATCAACACTGAAGCTTTCTTT	CASRAGQINTEAFF
TRBV19	few	NA	TRBJ1-5	TGTGCCAGCCGTACCAAGGGGCAGTCTAATCAGCCCCAGCATTTT	CASRTKGQSNQPQHF
TRBV10-2	NA	NA	TRBJ2-3	TGCGCCAGCAGGAAGGTGGACACCTTCACAGATACGCAGTATTTT	CASRKVDTFTDTQYF
TRBV2	NA	TRBD2	TRBJ2-5	TGTGCCAGCAGTGAAAGACTAGCGATTGAGACCCAGTACTTC	CASSERLAIETQYF
TRBV28	NA	TRBD1	TRBJ1-2	TGTGCCACCGTAGGACAGGGTTATGGCTACACCTTC	CATVGQGYGYTF
TRBV2	NA	NA	TRBJ2-1	TGTGCCAGCAAGAGCGGACAAAACAATGAGCAGTTCTTC	CASKSGQNNEQFF
TRBV5-1	NA	NA	TRBJ2-2	TGCGCCAGCAGTCCCGGGGTTAACACCGGGGAGCTGTTTTTT	CASSPGVNTGELFF
TRBV5-5	NA	NA	TRBJ1-1	TGTGCCAGCAGCTTGCCCCAGCCAAAGGTAACTGAAGCTTTCTTT	CASSLPQPKVTEAFF
TRBV6-1	NA	NA	TRBJ2-3	TGTGCCAGCACGCGGCAGACGTACACAGATACGCAGTATTTT	CASTRQTYTDTQYF
TRBV6-5	NA	TRBD1	TRBJ1-1	TGTGCCAGCAGTTACGGACAGGCGAACACTGAAGCTTTCTTT	CASSYGQANTEAFF
TRBV19	NA	TRBD1	TRBJ1-2	TGTGCCAGTAGTACTCTCCCGGGACAGGGTGGCGCAAACTATGGCTACACCTTC	CASSTLPGQGGANYGYTF
TRBV19	NA	NA	TRBJ2-1	TGTGCCAGTAGTATTGGGACCAACAATGAGCAGTTCTTC	CASSIGTNNEQFF
TRBV29-1	NA	NA	TRBJ2-1	TGCAGCGTTGTCAGGCAGGCAGGCTACAATGAGCAGTTCTTC	CSVVRQAGYNEQFF
TRBV2	NA	NA	TRBJ1-1	TGTGCCAGCAGTGAAGGGGGGTTTTCAGCTTTCTTT	CASSEGGFSAFF
TRBV10-2	NA	TRBD1	TRBJ1-2	TGCGCCAGCAGTGCGGGGACAGGCTATGGCTACACCTTC	CASSAGTGYGYTF
TRBV7-9	once	TRBD2	TRBJ2-3	TGTGCCAGCAGCTTGTGGCTAGCGGGAGTATCAGATACGCAGTATTTT	CASSLWLAGVSDTQYF
TRBV6-6	NA	NA	TRBJ1-5	TGTGCCAGCAGTTACTCACAGGTTAGCAATCAGCCCCAGCATTTT	CASSYSQVSNQPQHF
TRBV29-1	NA	NA	TRBJ1-1	TGCAGCGTTTCAAGAGGGAACACTGAAGCTTTCTTT	CSVSRGNTEAFF
TRBV5-6	NA	TRBD1	TRBJ2-7	TGTGCCAGCAGCCTCCTCGGGACAGGTACCTACGAGCAGTACTTC	CASSLLGTGTYEQYF
TRBV6-5	NA	NA	TRBJ1-1	TGTGCCAGTGCGGACGGACAGAACACTGAAGCTTTCTTT	CASADGQNTEAFF
TRBV4-2	NA	NA	TRBJ2-3	TGTGCCAGCAGCCCTTCCAGCGGGAGCACAGATACGCAGTATTTT	CASSPSSGSTDTQYF
TRBV6-5	NA	TRBD1	TRBJ2-2	TGTGCCAGCACCGGACAGGGGAACACCGGGGAGCTGTTTTTT	CASTGQGNTGELFF
TRBV20-1	NA	NA	TRBJ2-1	TGCAGTCCGTATAAGAATGAGCAGTTCTTC	CSPYKNEQFF
TRBV15	once	TRBD1	TRBJ2-1	TGTGCCACCAGCCACGGACAGGGGCTATCCTACAATGAGCAGTTCTTC	CATSHGQGLSYNEQFF
TRBV6-5	NA	NA	TRBJ2-1	TGTGCCAGCGCAGGGGTTCCATCATTTGAGCAGTTCTTC	CASAGVPSFEQFF
TRBV5-6	NA	NA	TRBJ1-2	TGTGCCAGCTCGACGAGGGATGGCTACACCTTC	CASSTRDGYTF
TRBV5-1	NA	NA	TRBJ1-2	TGCGCCAGCAGCTTGGGCGACGGGGCCTATGGCTACACCTTC	CASSLGDGAYGYTF
TRBV6-6	NA	NA	TRBJ1-5	TGTGCCAGCAGTAACCCAGGGACAATTCAGCCCCAGCATTTT	CASSNPGTIQPQHF
TRBV2	NA	TRBD1	TRBJ2-7	TGTGCCAGCAAAGAGACAGGGGGCCCCTACGAGCAGTACTTC	CASKETGGPYEQYF
TRBV30	NA	NA	TRBJ1-2	TGTGCCTGGAGTGTACATTTGGCGCAAAACTATGGCTACACCTTC	CAWSVHLAQNYGYTF
TRBV19	NA	TRBD2	TRBJ2-1	TGTGCCAGTACCAAAATCCGGACTAGCGGGAATCAATATGAGCAGTTCTTC	CASTKIRTSGNQYEQFF
TRBV6-1	once	TRBD2	TRBJ2-2	TGTGCCAGCAGTGACCGACTAGCGGGGGCCTCGAACACCGGGGAGCTGTTTTTT	CASSDRLAGASNTGELFF
TRBV5-6	NA	NA	TRBJ1-2	TGTGCCAGCAGCTTTAACCCTGCTGGCTACACCTTC	CASSFNPAGYTF
TRBV15	NA	NA	TRBJ1-2	TGTGCCACTTCGCAGGGCCCTATTGGCTACACCTTC	CATSQGPIGYTF